The T cell receptor beta chain described here comes from a study of T cell clonality in common variable immunodeficiency. Method: immunoSEQ multiplex PCR; TCRdb's copy keeps in-frame clones and lacks some. The data show tens of thousands of clones, with none appearing a single time. The CDR3 has 14 residues. V was pared by 5 bases and J by 5 bases, with 15 bases between. The germline CDR1 and CDR2 sequences are LNHDA and SQIVND (reference sequence). This clone occurred many times. Read data end 3 residues before the CDR3 end; the end is taken from the germline J gene. The chain recombines TRBV19 with TRBJ1-2; a possible D gene is TRBD1 (6 bases). The sequenced sample consisted of peripheral blood mononuclear cells. The sequence came from a person aged 18 to 75 in good health. The sequenced part of the CDR3 DNA is TGTGCCAGTAGTTGGGGACAAACCACTTATGGC. Translating it yields CASSWGQTTYG. The entire CDR3 is CASSWGQTTYGYTF.